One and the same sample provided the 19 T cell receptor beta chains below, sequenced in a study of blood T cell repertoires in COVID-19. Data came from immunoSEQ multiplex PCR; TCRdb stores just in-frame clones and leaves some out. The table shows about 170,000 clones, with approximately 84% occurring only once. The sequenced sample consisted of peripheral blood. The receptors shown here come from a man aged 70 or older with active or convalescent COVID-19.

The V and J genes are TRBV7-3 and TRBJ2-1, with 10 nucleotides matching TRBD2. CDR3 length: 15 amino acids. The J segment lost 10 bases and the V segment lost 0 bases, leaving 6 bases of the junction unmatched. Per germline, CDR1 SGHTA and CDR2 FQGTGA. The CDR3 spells CASSLTTSGAREQFF. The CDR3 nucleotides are TGTGCCAGCAGCTTAACAACTAGCGGGGCCCGGGAGCAGTTCTTC.

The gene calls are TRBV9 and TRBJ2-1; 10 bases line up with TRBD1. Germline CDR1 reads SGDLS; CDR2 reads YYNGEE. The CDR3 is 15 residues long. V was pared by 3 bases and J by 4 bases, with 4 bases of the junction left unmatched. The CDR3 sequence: CASSETGGSYNEQFF. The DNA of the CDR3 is TGTGCCAGCAGCGAGACAGGGGGCTCGTACAATGAGCAGTTCTTC.

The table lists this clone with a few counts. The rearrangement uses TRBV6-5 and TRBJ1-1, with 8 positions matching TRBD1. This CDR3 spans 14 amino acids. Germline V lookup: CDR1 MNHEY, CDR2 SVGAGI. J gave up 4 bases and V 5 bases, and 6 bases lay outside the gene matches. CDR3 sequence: CASSSGRGRTEAFF. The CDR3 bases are TGTGCCAGCAGTAGCGGCAGGGGGCGCACTGAAGCTTTCTTT.

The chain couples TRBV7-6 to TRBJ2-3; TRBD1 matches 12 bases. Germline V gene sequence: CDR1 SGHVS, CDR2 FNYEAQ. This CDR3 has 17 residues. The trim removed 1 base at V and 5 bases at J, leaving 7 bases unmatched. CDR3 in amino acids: CASSLVAGTGGLDTQYF. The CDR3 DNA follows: TGTGCCAGCAGCTTAGTCGCTGGGACAGGGGGCTTAGATACGCAGTATTTT.

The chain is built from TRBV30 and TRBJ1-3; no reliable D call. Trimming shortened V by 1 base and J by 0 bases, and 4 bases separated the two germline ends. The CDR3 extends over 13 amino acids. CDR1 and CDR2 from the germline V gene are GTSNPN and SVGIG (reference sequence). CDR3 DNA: TGTGCCTGGAGTGCCTACTCTGGAAACACCATATATTTT. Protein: CAWSAYSGNTIYF.

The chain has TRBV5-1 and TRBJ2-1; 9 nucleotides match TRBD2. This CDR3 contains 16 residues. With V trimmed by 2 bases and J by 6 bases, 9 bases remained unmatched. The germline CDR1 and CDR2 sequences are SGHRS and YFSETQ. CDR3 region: CASSLIAGEGGNEQFF. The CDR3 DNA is TGCGCCAGCAGCTTAATAGCGGGAGAGGGTGGCAATGAGCAGTTCTTC.

CDR3 loop: CASSYPFETQYF. The CDR3 region has the DNA TGTGCCAGCAGTTACCCCTTTGAGACCCAGTACTTC. This chain links TRBV6-2 or TRBV6-3 with TRBJ2-5, with no clear D. The length of the CDR3 is 12 residues. Germline assignment: CDR1 MNHEY and CDR2 SVGEGT. Trimming left V 2 bases short and J 5 bases short, with 6 bases between.

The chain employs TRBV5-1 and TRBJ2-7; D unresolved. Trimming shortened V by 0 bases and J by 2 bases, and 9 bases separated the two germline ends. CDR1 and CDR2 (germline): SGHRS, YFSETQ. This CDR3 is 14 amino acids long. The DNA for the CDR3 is TGCGCCAGCAGCTTGGGGGCAGCCACCTACGAGCAGTACTTC. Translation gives CASSLGAATYEQYF. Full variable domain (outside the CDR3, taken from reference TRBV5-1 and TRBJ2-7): KAGVTQTPRYLIKTRGQQVTLSCSPISGHRSVSWYQQTPGQGLQFLFEYFSETQRNKGNFPGRFSGRQFSNSRSEMNVSTLELGDSALYLCASSLGAATYEQYFGPGTRLTVT.

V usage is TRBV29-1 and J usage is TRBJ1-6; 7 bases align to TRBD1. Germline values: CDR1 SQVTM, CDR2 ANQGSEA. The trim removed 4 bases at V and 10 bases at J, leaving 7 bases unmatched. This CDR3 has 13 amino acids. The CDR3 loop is CSVAQGEWSPLHF. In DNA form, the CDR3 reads TGCAGCGTTGCCCAGGGGGAGTGGTCACCCCTCCACTTT.

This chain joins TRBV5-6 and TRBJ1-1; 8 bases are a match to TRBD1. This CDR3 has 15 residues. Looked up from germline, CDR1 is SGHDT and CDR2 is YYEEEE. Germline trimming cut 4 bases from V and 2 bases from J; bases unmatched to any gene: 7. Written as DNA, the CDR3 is TGTGCCAGCAGCCCGGACAGGGATGAAAACACTGAAGCTTTCTTT. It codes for CASSPDRDENTEAFF.

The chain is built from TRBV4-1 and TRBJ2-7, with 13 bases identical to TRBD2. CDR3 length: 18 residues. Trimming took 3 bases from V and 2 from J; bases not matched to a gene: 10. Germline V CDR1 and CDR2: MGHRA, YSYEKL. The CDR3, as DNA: TGCGCCAGCAGCCACCCCATGGGGACTAGCGGGACACCCTACGAGCAGTACTTC. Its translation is CASSHPMGTSGTPYEQYF.

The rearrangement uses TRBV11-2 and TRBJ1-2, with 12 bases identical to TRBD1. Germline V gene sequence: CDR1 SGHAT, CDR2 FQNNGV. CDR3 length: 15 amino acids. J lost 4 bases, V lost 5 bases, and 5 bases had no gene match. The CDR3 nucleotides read TGTGCCAGCAGCGGGGACAGGGGGCTTGTCTATGGCTACACCTTC. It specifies CASSGDRGLVYGYTF.

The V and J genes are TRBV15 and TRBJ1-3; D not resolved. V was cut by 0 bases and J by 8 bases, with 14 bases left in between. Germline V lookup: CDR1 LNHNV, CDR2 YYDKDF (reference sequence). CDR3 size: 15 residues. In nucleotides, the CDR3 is TGTGCCACCAGCAGAGATCGGGTAGCTGCCGACACCATATATTTT. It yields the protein CATSRDRVAADTIYF.

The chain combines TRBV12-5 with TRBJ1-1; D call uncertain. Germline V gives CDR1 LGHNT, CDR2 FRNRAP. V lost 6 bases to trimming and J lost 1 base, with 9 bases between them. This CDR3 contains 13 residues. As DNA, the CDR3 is TGTGCTAGTGGGCGCACGGGGAACACTGAAGCTTTCTTT. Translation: CASGRTGNTEAFF.

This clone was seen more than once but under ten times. In DNA form, the CDR3 reads TGTGCCAGCAGCTCTGTCCGTTCACCCCTCCACTTT. Its protein is CASSSVRSPLHF. This chain uses TRBV11-2 with TRBJ1-6; D ambiguous. Germline V gene sequence: CDR1 SGHAT, CDR2 FQNNGV. This CDR3 has 12 residues. V shed 4 bases and J shed 9 bases, with 7 bases lying between them.

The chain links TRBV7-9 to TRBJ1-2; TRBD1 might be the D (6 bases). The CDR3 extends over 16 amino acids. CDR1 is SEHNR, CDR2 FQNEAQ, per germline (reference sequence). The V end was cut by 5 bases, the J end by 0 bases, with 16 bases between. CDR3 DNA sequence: TGTGCCAGCAGCGTAGAAACAGGGATCTCTAACTATGGCTACACCTTC. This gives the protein CASSVETGISNYGYTF. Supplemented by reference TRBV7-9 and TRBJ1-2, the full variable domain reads DTGVSQNPRHKITKRGQNVTFRCDPISEHNRLYWYRQTLGQGPEFLTYFQNEAQLEKSRLLSDRFSAERPKGSFSTLEIQRTEQGDSAMYLCASSVETGISNYGYTFGSGTRLTVV.

The CDR3 region is CASSQTPRYNQPQHF. CDR3 nucleotides: TGTGCCAGCAGCCAAACACCCAGGTACAATCAGCCCCAGCATTTT. The rearrangement uses TRBV3-1 (or the pseudogene TRBV3-2) and TRBJ1-5, with D unclear. The CDR3 loop spans 15 amino acids. With 2 bases removed from V and 3 bases from J, the gap between germline ends came to 11 bases. The V gene's germline CDR1 is LGHDT and CDR2 YNNKEL (reference sequence).

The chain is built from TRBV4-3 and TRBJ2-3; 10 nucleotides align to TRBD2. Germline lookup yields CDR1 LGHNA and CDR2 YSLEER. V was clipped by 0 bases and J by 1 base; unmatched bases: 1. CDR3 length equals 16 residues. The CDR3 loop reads CASSQELAGRTDTQYF. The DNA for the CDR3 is TGCGCCAGCAGCCAAGAACTAGCGGGACGCACAGATACGCAGTATTTT.

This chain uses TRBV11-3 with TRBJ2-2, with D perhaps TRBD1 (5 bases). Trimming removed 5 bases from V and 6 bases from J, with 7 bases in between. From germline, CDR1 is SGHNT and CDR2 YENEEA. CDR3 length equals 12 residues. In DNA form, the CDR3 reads TGTGCCAGCAGCCAAGGGGCCGGGGAGCTGTTTTTT. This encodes CASSQGAGELFF.